This T cell receptor beta chain was profiled in a study of beta chain features in type 1 diabetes. Study details: Cells sorted and examined across all samples totaled more than 95,000,000. Study conclusions and caveats: Moderate yet significant TCRB CDR3 shortening was seen in Type 1 diabetes patients in all four CD4+ subsets. Amplification by PCR could prefer shorter templates, with the same effect in patients and controls.

The CDR3 runs to 15 residues. V was pared by 1 base and J by 1 base, with 10 bases between. Germline V gives CDR1 MGHRA, CDR2 YSYEKL. Based on CD45RO/CCR7/CD25/CD127/CD95/CD27, CD4+ regulatory, stem cell-like memory, naive and central memory cells were sorted. Expressed TCRB transcripts got sequenced, as all isolated RNA was reverse transcribed. Profiled with immunoSEQ multiplex PCR; TCRdb holds only in-frame clones, not every one. The table includes hundreds of thousands of clones, roughly 12% detected once. Note on this clone: The target antigen is unknown.

The gene calls are TRBV4-1 and TRBJ1-2, with a tentative D call TRBD1 (5 bases). This TCR came from a young man with type 1 diabetes. The specimen was naive CD4+ T cells from blood. CDR3 amino acids: CASSQGQQVNYGYTF. The CDR3 DNA reads TGCGCCAGCAGCCAAGGGCAACAGGTTAACTATGGCTACACCTTC.